Below are 5 T cell receptor beta chains sequenced from a single sample in a study of CD8 T cells in Susac syndrome. cDNA came from about 0.5 to 1 ug RNA primed by random hexamers. TCRdb ran MiXCR on the immunoSEQ multiplex PCR reads and lists one entry per CDR3 protein. The data hold a few hundred thousand distinct CDR3 sequences, with about 90% observed a single time. The sequenced material came from CD4+ T cells from PBMCs. The receptors come from a human donor with multiple sclerosis.

This chain uses TRBV7-2 with TRBJ2-7; TRBD2 agrees at 12 bases. The germline CDR1 and CDR2 sequences are SGHTA and FQGNSA. Trimming cost V 6 bases and J 3 bases; bases outside gene matches: 9. CDR3 length equals 16 residues. The CDR3 nucleotides are TGTGCCAGCAGACCTAGCGGGAGGGTCGCAAACTACGAGCAGTACTTC. Protein: CASRPSGRVANYEQYF.

The rearrangement uses TRBV7-9 and TRBJ2-7, with TRBD1 matching 8 bases. The germline V gene encodes CDR1 SEHNR and CDR2 FQNEAQ (reference sequence). J was trimmed by 6 bases and V by 7 bases; bases with no gene match: 5. There are 12 residues in the CDR3. This CDR3 is CASTQGAREQYF. In DNA form, the CDR3 reads TGTGCCAGCACCCAGGGGGCGCGCGAGCAGTACTTC.

V usage is TRBV12-5 and J usage is TRBJ2-5; 12 positions match TRBD1. Germline V CDR1 and CDR2: LGHNT, FRNRAP. Losses at the gene ends were 6 bases for V and 2 bases for J; bases not matched to a gene: 7. The CDR3 covers 16 residues. CDR3 in amino acids: CASGHRDRGPQETQYF. The CDR3 bases are TGTGCTAGTGGCCACCGGGACAGGGGGCCTCAAGAGACCCAGTACTTC.

This chain's CDR3 is CASSRGLAGENSYNEQFF. CDR3 sequence (DNA): TGTGCCAGCAGCCGCGGACTAGCGGGGGAAAACTCCTACAATGAGCAGTTCTTC. The rearrangement links TRBV7-9 to TRBJ2-1; 13 nucleotides match TRBD2. The CDR3 loop spans 18 amino acids. J gave up 0 bases and V 5 bases, and 7 bases lay outside the gene matches. CDR1 and CDR2 (germline): SEHNR, FQNEAQ (reference sequence).

V gene TRBV19 combines with J gene TRBJ2-5, with D hard to call. The CDR3 is 14 residues long. Germline CDR1 LNHDA, CDR2 SQIVND (reference sequence). The V end was cut by 4 bases, the J end by 5 bases, with 14 bases between. CDR3 protein: CASSNAGAGETQYF. The CDR3 DNA reads TGTGCCAGTAGTAACGCAGGCGCCGGGGAGACCCAGTACTTC.